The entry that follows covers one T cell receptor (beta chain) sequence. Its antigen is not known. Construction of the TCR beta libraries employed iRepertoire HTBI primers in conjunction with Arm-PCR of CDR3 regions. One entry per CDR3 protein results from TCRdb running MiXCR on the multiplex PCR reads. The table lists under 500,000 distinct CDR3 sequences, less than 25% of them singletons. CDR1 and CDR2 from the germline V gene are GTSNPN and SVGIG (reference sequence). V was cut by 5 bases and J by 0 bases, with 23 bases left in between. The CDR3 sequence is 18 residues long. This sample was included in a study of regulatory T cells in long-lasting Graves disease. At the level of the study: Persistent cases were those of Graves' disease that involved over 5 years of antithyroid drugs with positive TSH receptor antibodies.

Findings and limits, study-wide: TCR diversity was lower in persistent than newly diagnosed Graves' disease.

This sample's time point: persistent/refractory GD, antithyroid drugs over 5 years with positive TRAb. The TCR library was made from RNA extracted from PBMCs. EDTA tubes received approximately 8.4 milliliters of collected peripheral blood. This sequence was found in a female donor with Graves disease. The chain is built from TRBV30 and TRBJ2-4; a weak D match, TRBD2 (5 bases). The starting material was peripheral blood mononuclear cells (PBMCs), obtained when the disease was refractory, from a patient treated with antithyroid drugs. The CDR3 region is CAWFPGMPYRLAKNIQYF. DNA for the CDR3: TGTGCCTGGTTCCCGGGGATGCCCTACCGACTAGCCAAAAACATTCAGTACTTC.